This TCR beta chain stems from a study of T cells in Graves' hyperthyroidism and ophthalmopathy (dated by TCRdb to between 2018 and 2021). Background on the whole study: A discovery cohort of roughly 100 patients, 43 with Graves' ophthalmopathy and fewer than 65 with stable Graves' hyperthyroidism, was used to find distinguishing TCR V-J signatures. An independent validation cohort of 18 to 20 hyperthyroidism patients and about 15 patients who later progressed to ophthalmopathy tested prospective prediction of ophthalmopathy. For training and testing, the 95 to 100 patients in the discovery cohort were randomly divided in a 7:3 ratio. In addition, the study compared T-cell repertoires in thyroid tissue and in blood from about 6 Graves' hyperthyroidism patients. Following sampling, methimazole starting at 30 mg daily was given to hyperthyroidism patients, and high-dose intravenous methylprednisolone was given to ophthalmopathy patients. The paper describes TCR Vbeta CDR3 sequencing of about 140 peripheral blood samples, made up of 43 ophthalmopathy patients, some 76 hyperthyroidism patients and some 17 progressor patients.

Only a few counts were recorded for this clonotype. The antigen it binds to is not known. No base quality values were provided; no much bigger clone lies one nucleotide off. TCR beta CDR3 regions were amplified from RNA transcripts. The TCR CDR3 was subjected to a first round of RT-PCR using the HTBI primer set and the Qiagen OneStep RT-PCR kit. The libraries were constructed in a second round of multiplex PCR and then size-selected and purified. The libraries were sequenced on an Illumina HiSeq2000 using paired-end 100 bp reads. As for the authors' bioinformatics: SOAPnuke was used to process the raw data, removing reads that contained adapters or uncalled bases, had a mean Phred below 15, or lacked an exact match to the constant primer or identifier. High-quality paired reads were merged with COPE v1.2.5, and unique nucleotide sequences were defined as clonotypes. Clonotypes were aligned to IMGT TRBV, TRBD and TRBJ reference segments using MiTCR v1.1. Analysis was restricted to V-J combinations with a frequency above 0.0001, which covered 99.2% of repertoires. The TCS score was defined as F50 (clonal expansion) divided by E x V (chaos), with BLOSUM62-based TCRdist calculated between CDR3 peptides within each V-J. Welch's t-statistics and random forest reduced several hundred V-J features to 10 to 15, which were used in a naive Bayes classifier (R e1071). The similarity between thyroid and blood repertoires was quantified using the Morisita-Horn index. TCRdb applied fastp at Q25 and MiXCR to the public reads, then kept only in-frame beta chains. Here each entry gathers all rows of one CDR3 protein and keeps the most common genes and DNA. V and J calls and clone size were set by TCRdb, not the authors. This sample holds 540,000 or so distinct CDR3 sequences; 46% were observed only once. The ten largest clonotypes hold about 20% of the sample.

CDR1 is given as SEHNR and CDR2 as FQNEAQ, both from the germline V gene (reference sequence). The CDR3 runs 15 residues from the cysteine to the phenylalanine. Here the CDR3 DNA is all that survives: 45 bases in frame from base 1. Germline trimming: 6 bases from V, 0 bases from J; junction bases outside gene matches: 7. Patients with uncontrolled infections, other autoimmune diseases, pregnancy or lactation were excluded. Diagnoses relied on clinical symptoms, serum thyroxine and TRAb, thyroid ultrasound and orbital computed tomography. Trizol reagent was used to extract total RNA, and RNA quality was then checked on an Agilent 2100 Bioanalyzer. General conclusions and limits of the study: Most expanded thyroid clonotypes (frequency above 0.001) were also detected in blood, a finding suggesting that blood repertoires may reflect thyroid immune responses. Ophthalmopathy was separated from stable hyperthyroidism by a 13 V-J signature model, with around 90% sensitivity and about 81% specificity obtained in cross-validation and 80%/75% obtained in testing. During validation, the model predicted progression to ophthalmopathy a median of approximately 7 months ahead of onset, with approximately 71% sensitivity and around 73% specificity. Sample size was not statistically predetermined, and investigators were not blinded to group allocation.

The clonotype comes from an adult woman with Graves' disease, either hyperthyroidism or ophthalmopathy (not recorded which). Source material: peripheral blood or thyroid tissue (not recorded which). Rearrangement joined TRBV7-9 to TRBJ1-1, with 7 bases matching TRBD1. The CDR3 protein is CASSHRQGLNTEAFF. The sequence in DNA is TGTGCCAGCAGTCACCGACAGGGCCTGAACACTGAAGCTTTCTTT.